The entry that follows covers one TCR beta chain sequence. These data belong to a study of T cell repertoires in cytomegalovirus infection. The wider study: In public TCR beta signatures, there were indications of both CMV infection and matching HLA type.

In germline, CDR1 is MNHNS, CDR2 SASEGT. The CDR3 contains 15 residues. V was shortened by 7 bases and J by 5 bases, with 21 bases between the two germline ends. From the reads, TCRdb called clonotypes with MiXCR, one entry per CDR3 protein. The sample records about 310,000 distinct CDR3 sequences, 17% being singletons. This TCR was sampled from a human donor in good health (CMV status not recorded). Some clones in this sample may be carry-over from other donors' samples. The chain combines TRBV6-1 with TRBJ2-7, with D perhaps matching TRBD1 or TRBD2 (5 bases each). The sequencing sample was made of PBMCs. The CDR3 coding sequence is TGTGCCAGCATGCCCGGGACCTCCTTGACCCACGAGCAGTACTTC. Its protein is CASMPGTSLTHEQYF.